This TCR beta chain is from a study of blood T cell repertoires in COVID-19. The wider study: PBMCs, B-cell-depleted T cells, or T cells provided the cDNA or gDNA that made up the material.

Authors' analysis steps: Amplification of reference gene primers was used by the study to estimate nucleated cell counts. Here immunoSEQ multiplex PCR was the method, and the copy in TCRdb shows in-frame clones only, minus some. D and trimming come from the DNA, and the V and J calls and clone size come from that table. The sample carries approximately 30,000 clones, more than 80% recorded once. In this sample, this clone turned up once. The source is a woman aged 40 to 55 with active or convalescent COVID-19. The sequenced material came from peripheral blood.

This CDR3 reads CASLGEELFF. In nucleotides, the CDR3 is TGCGCCAGCCTAGGGGAGGAGCTGTTTTTT. J is TRBJ2-2 and V is TRBV23-1, with a weak D call TRBD1 (5 bases). TRBV23-1 carries the ORF label, with uncertain function. CDR3 length equals 10 residues. The V end lost 8 bases, the J end lost 10 bases, and 8 bases lay between the germline ends.